There are a few counts of the clone carrying this TCR beta chain. The target antigen is unknown. CDR3 length: 18 amino acids. V lost 2 bases and J 4 bases, leaving 20 bases between the germline ends. The germline V gene encodes CDR1 ENHRY and CDR2 SYGVKD. The data were taken from a study of T cell responses to AZD1222 COVID-19 vaccine. The study, taken as a whole, reports: Only a handful of individuals given AZD1222 were seropositive at baseline. Sampling that yielded the repertoires occurred only after the peak T cell response. Close to half of spike-specific TCRs reportedly recognize unmutated variant regions. The study found Spike-specific TCR breadth and depth rose after two AZD1222 doses.

Repertoires were generated with immunoSEQ multiplex PCR, while TCRdb's copy carries only in-frame clones and drops some. This table holds 130,000 to 150,000 clones, 82% found once. The rearrangement links TRBV10-3 to TRBJ1-4, with D perhaps matching TRBD1 (6 bases). The sequence was obtained from an adult in good health. This specimen was peripheral blood, taken on day 0 of MenACWY control vaccination. CDR3 amino acids: CAISENSRRDTDNEKLFF. The CDR3 DNA reads TGTGCCATCAGTGAGAATTCGAGACGGGACACCGATAATGAAAAACTGTTTTTT.